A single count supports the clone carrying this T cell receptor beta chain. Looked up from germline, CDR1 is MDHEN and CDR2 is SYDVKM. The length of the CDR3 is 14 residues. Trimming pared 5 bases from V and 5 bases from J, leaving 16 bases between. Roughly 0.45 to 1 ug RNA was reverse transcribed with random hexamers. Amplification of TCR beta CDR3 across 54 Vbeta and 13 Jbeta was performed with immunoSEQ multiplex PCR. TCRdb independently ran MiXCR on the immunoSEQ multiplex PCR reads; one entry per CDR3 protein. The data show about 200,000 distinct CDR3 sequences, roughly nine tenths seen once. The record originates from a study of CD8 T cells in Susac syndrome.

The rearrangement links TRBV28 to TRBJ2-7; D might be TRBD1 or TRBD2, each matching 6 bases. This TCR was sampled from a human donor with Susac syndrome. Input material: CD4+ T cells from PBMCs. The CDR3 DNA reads TGTGCCAGCAGTCCCGTGGACAGCGGGCACGAGCAGTACTTC. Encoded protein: CASSPVDSGHEQYF.